This entry lists 5 T cell receptor beta chains sequenced from one sample in a study of beta chain features in type 1 diabetes. Reverse transcribing all isolated RNA meant expressed TCRB transcripts were sequenced. Repertoires were generated with immunoSEQ multiplex PCR, while TCRdb's copy carries only in-frame clones and drops some. The sample holds about half a million clones, approximately 10% seen once. Sequencing was done on a sample of naive CD4+ T cells from blood. These receptors all come from a young woman in good health.

This clone showed up just a few times. The CDR3 DNA reads as TGTGCCAGCGCTAGCGGGAGCACAGATACGCAGTATTTT. This codes for CASASGSTDTQYF. The chain employs TRBV6-5 and TRBJ2-3; 8 nucleotides agree with TRBD2. This CDR3 has 13 amino acids. V was clipped by 8 bases and J by 0 bases; unmatched bases: 1. Germline loops: CDR1 MNHEY, CDR2 SVGAGI.

The chain combines TRBV5-1 with TRBJ1-2, with D possibly being TRBD1 (5 bases). Germline V gives CDR1 SGHRS, CDR2 YFSETQ. V was shortened by 7 bases and J by 2 bases, with 12 bases between the two germline ends. CDR3 length: 13 residues. CDR3 in amino acids: CASRTGPNYGYTF. The CDR3 DNA is TGCGCCAGCCGGACGGGACCAAACTATGGCTACACCTTC.

The gene calls are TRBV7-2 and TRBJ2-5, with 9 nucleotides matching TRBD1. CDR1 SGHTA and CDR2 FQGNSA come from the germline V gene. The CDR3 runs 14 residues. Trimming removed 8 bases from V and 5 bases from J; junction bases left unmatched: 9. The chain's CDR3 is CASAVYRGLETQYF. The CDR3 DNA is TGTGCCAGCGCAGTATACAGGGGGCTCGAGACCCAGTACTTC.

The chain employs TRBV5-4 and TRBJ2-3, with 7 bases identical to TRBD1. Per the germline V gene, CDR1 is SGHNT and CDR2 is YYREEE (reference sequence). V lost 0 bases and J lost 5; bases outside the gene matches: 3. CDR3 length: 14 amino acids. The chain's CDR3 is CASSLARTGDTQYF. CDR3 DNA: TGTGCCAGCAGCTTGGCCCGGACAGGAGATACGCAGTATTTT.

The rearrangement links TRBV18 to TRBJ2-1; D is ambiguous. The V and J ends lost 5 bases and 3 bases respectively, with 5 bases between them. The CDR3 contains 12 residues. CDR1 KGHSH and CDR2 LQKENI come from the germline V gene. This chain's CDR3 is CASSSDYNEQFF. CDR3 nucleotides: TGTGCCAGCTCATCGGACTACAATGAGCAGTTCTTC.